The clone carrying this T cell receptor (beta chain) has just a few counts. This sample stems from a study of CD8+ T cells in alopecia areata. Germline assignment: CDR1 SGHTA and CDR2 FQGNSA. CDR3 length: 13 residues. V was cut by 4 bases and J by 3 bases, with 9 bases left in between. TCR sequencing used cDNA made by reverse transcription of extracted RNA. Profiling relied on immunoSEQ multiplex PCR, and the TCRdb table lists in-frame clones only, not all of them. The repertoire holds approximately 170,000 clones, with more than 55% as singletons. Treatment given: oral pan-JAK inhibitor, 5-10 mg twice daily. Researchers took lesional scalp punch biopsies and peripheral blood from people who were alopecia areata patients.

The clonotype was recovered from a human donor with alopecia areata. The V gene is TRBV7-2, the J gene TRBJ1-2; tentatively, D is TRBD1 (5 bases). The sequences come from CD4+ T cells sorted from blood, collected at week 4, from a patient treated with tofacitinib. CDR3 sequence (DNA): TGTGCCAGCAGCTGGACAACGGACTATGGCTACACCTTC. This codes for CASSWTTDYGYTF. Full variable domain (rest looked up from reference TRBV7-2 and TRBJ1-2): GAGVSQSPSNKVTEKGKDVELRCDPISGHTALYWYRQSLGQGLEFLIYFQGNSAPDKSGLPSDRFSAERTGGSVSTLTIQRTQQEDSAVYLCASSWTTDYGYTFGSGTRLTVV.